The 22 T cell receptor beta chains presented below share a single source sample, sequenced in a study of T cell clonotyping in hematopoietic cell transplantation. Produced via immunoSEQ multiplex PCR; TCRdb's table is partial and in-frame only. There are 70,000 or so clones in the sample; 94% occur only once, and 1.5% to 2% lies in the top ten. The specimen sequenced was peripheral blood mononuclear cells. The receptors here all came from a man aged 45-65 years in good health. Some clones in this sample may be carry-over from other donors' samples.

The chain links TRBV27 to TRBJ2-1, with a tentative D call TRBD2 (6 bases). Per the germline V gene, CDR1 is MNHEY and CDR2 is SMNVEV (reference sequence). The length of the CDR3 is 16 residues. Trimming shortened V by 5 bases and J by 6 bases, and 20 bases separated the two germline ends. This chain's CDR3 is CASSVRSREILNEQFF. In DNA, the CDR3 is TGTGCCAGCAGTGTCCGTTCACGGGAGATCCTCAATGAGCAGTTCTTC.

This chain connects TRBV4-1 to TRBJ1-2; D gene uncertain. V lost 0 bases and J lost 4, with 15 bases in between. Germline-derived CDR1 and CDR2 are MGHRA and YSYEKL. This CDR3 has 16 amino acids. The CDR3 here is CASSQEPIAPGYGYTF. CDR3 DNA: TGCGCCAGCAGCCAAGAACCCATTGCCCCGGGCTATGGCTACACCTTC.

The gene calls are TRBV11-2 and TRBJ1-1, with TRBD1 as a possible D gene (6 bases). This CDR3 is built from 14 residues. Looked up from germline, CDR1 is SGHAT and CDR2 is FQNNGV. The V end lost 6 bases, the J end lost 11 bases, and 22 bases lay between the germline ends. CDR3: CASRSLTGALWAFF. The CDR3, as DNA: TGTGCCAGCAGGTCATTGACAGGAGCCCTATGGGCTTTCTTT.

The rearrangement links TRBV7-3 to TRBJ1-2; D might be TRBD1 (5 bases). Germline CDR1 is SGHTA and CDR2 is FQGTGA. The CDR3 length is 14 residues. Between the trimmed V and J ends, which lost 4 bases and 7 bases, there was a span of 16 bases. This chain's CDR3 is CASSSPGGNRGYTF. The DNA for the CDR3 is TGTGCCAGCAGCTCCCCGGGGGGAAATCGTGGCTACACCTTC.

The chain employs TRBV19 and TRBJ1-6; the match to TRBD1 covers 10 bases. The ends lost 4 bases at V and 8 bases at J; junction bases unmatched: 5. The germline V gene encodes CDR1 LNHDA and CDR2 SQIVND (reference sequence). There are 15 residues in the CDR3. The DNA of the CDR3 is TGTGCCAGTAGTACCGACAGGGGGCGTCATTCACCCCTCCACTTT. It is translated as CASSTDRGRHSPLHF. Complete variable domain (other parts from reference TRBV19 and TRBJ1-6): DGGITQSPKYLFRKEGQNVTLSCEQNLNHDAMYWYRQDPGQGLRLIYYSQIVNDFQKGDIAEGYSVSREKKESFPLTVTSAQKNPTAFYLCASSTDRGRHSPLHFGNGTRLTVT.

This chain links TRBV5-1 with TRBJ1-1, with TRBD1 as a possible D gene (5 bases). Germline V CDR1 and CDR2: SGHRS, YFSETQ. Trimming left V 5 bases short and J 3 bases short, with 17 bases between. This CDR3 region has 15 residues. CDR3 sequence (DNA): TGCGCCAGCAGGAGGGGAGGAAGTGAGTACACTGAAGCTTTCTTT. Translation gives CASRRGGSEYTEAFF.

The chain uses TRBV21-1 and TRBJ2-3; TRBD1 is the table's D call, not checked against the DNA. TRBV21-1 is assigned pseudogene status. This CDR3 comprises 15 residues. The CDR3: CASSKGQPSTDTQYF. The CDR3 bases are TGTGCCAGCAGCAAAGGACAGCCTAGCACAGATACGCAGTATTTT.

This chain joins TRBV9 and TRBJ1-2; D is undetermined. Per germline, CDR1 SGDLS and CDR2 YYNGEE. This CDR3 comprises 14 residues. The V and J ends lost 0 bases and 8 bases respectively, with 14 bases between them. CDR3 DNA sequence: TGTGCCAGCAGCGTAGTTGAAGCGTCACGGGGCTACACCTTC. It specifies CASSVVEASRGYTF.

The rearrangement uses TRBV4-3 and TRBJ1-5; D gene ambiguous. From germline, CDR1 is LGHNA and CDR2 YSLEER. V dropped 0 bases and J dropped 6 bases, with 9 bases sitting between them. The CDR3 runs to 14 residues. CDR3 DNA sequence: TGCGCCAGCAGCCAAGATGTCGCCCCTCAGCCCCAGCATTTT. Its protein is CASSQDVAPQPQHF.

The chain uses TRBV14 and TRBJ1-5, with D possibly being TRBD1 (6 bases). Trimming took 1 base from V and 5 from J, leaving 9 bases between them. From germline, CDR1 is SGHDN and CDR2 FVKESK. CDR3 length equals 14 residues. The CDR3 here is CASSQAGVHQPQHF. CDR3 bases: TGTGCCAGCAGCCAAGCAGGGGTCCATCAGCCCCAGCATTTT.

The chain links TRBV29-1 to TRBJ1-1; 9 positions match TRBD1. With 3 bases clipped from V and 11 bases from J, the junction kept 10 bases outside the gene matches. Per germline, CDR1 SQVTM and CDR2 ANQGSEA. This CDR3 has 13 residues. This CDR3 reads CSVDNSGTGYAFF. CDR3 DNA: TGCAGCGTTGACAACTCCGGGACAGGGTACGCTTTCTTT. Full variable domain (missing parts from reference TRBV29-1 and TRBJ1-1): SAVISQKPSRDICQRGTSLTIQCQVDSQVTMMFWYRQQPGQSLTLIATANQGSEATYESGFVIDKFPISRPNLTFSTLTVSNMSPEDSSIYLCSVDNSGTGYAFFGQGTRLTVV.

The J gene is TRBJ2-1, the V gene TRBV5-1, with 10 nucleotides matching TRBD2. V lost 0 bases, J lost 6 bases, and 3 bases stayed unmatched. CDR1 is SGHRS and CDR2 is YFSETQ in the germline V gene. The CDR3 has 15 residues. CDR3 amino acids: CASSLGASGGNEQFF. The CDR3 bases are TGCGCCAGCAGCTTGGGGGCTAGCGGGGGCAATGAGCAGTTCTTC.

The CDR3 sequence is CASSTGGARSHEQYF. The CDR3 DNA is TGTGCCAGCAGCACAGGGGGCGCGAGGTCCCACGAGCAGTACTTC. This rearrangement joins TRBV27 to TRBJ2-7, with 9 bases lining up with TRBD1. Germline V CDR1 and CDR2: MNHEY, SMNVEV (reference sequence). The CDR3 extends over 15 amino acids. Trimming took 6 bases from V and 5 from J; bases not matched to a gene: 11.

The gene calls are TRBV28 and TRBJ1-5; D unclear. The CDR3 length is 12 residues. V was shortened by 8 bases and J by 4 bases, with 9 bases between the two germline ends. The germline gives CDR1 MDHEN, CDR2 SYDVKM. CDR3 nucleotide sequence: TGTGCCAGCGATGCGGGTAATCAGCCCCAGCATTTT. It codes for CASDAGNQPQHF.

The J gene is TRBJ2-6, the V gene TRBV19, with a weak D call TRBD1 (5 bases). With 1 base removed from V and 2 bases from J, the gap between germline ends came to 6 bases. CDR1 is LNHDA and CDR2 is SQIVND in the germline V gene (reference sequence). The CDR3 spans 15 residues. In nucleotides, the CDR3 is TGTGCCAGTAGTATAGGACAGACTGGGGCCAACGTCCTGACTTTC. Its protein product is CASSIGQTGANVLTF. Full variable domain (remainder filled in from reference TRBV19 and TRBJ2-6): DGGITQSPKYLFRKEGQNVTLSCEQNLNHDAMYWYRQDPGQGLRLIYYSQIVNDFQKGDIAEGYSVSREKKESFPLTVTSAQKNPTAFYLCASSIGQTGANVLTFGAGSRLTVL.

About this clone itself: One junction end disagrees with the germline gene, perhaps due to a read error. This sequence joins TRBV7-7 and TRBJ2-2, with D perhaps TRBD2 (5 bases). Germline loops: CDR1 SSHAT, CDR2 FNYEAQ (reference sequence). The CDR3 consists of 13 residues. CDR3 region: CASSLGRGGELFF. Written as DNA, the CDR3 is TGTGCTAGCAGCCTTGGTCGGGGCGGGGAGCTGTTTTTT.

This rearrangement joins TRBV19 to TRBJ1-5, with a weak D call TRBD1 (6 bases). Germline-derived CDR1 and CDR2 are LNHDA and SQIVND (reference sequence). The CDR3 sequence is 18 residues long. With 5 bases removed from V and 3 bases from J, the gap between germline ends came to 23 bases. CDR3 sequence reads: CASSPPGVSEPNNQPQHF. CDR3 DNA sequence: TGTGCCAGTAGTCCTCCAGGGGTCAGTGAGCCTAACAATCAGCCCCAGCATTTT.

The rearrangement links TRBV25-1 to TRBJ2-3; 8 bases align to TRBD2. The CDR3 is made up of 18 amino acids. Germline V gene data show CDR1 as MGHDK and CDR2 as SYGVNS. Trimming took 1 base from V and 4 from J; bases not matched to a gene: 13. DNA for the CDR3: TGTGCCAGCAGTGAATCAGTCGTACAGCGGGAGTCCCCAGATACGCAGTATTTT. Its translation: CASSESVVQRESPDTQYF. The whole variable domain, filled in from reference TRBV25-1 and TRBJ2-3, reads EADIYQTPRYLVIGTGKKITLECSQTMGHDKMYWYQQDPGMELHLIHYSYGVNSTEKGDLSSESTVSRIRTEHFPLTLESARPSHTSQYLCASSESVVQRESPDTQYFGPGTRLTVL.

This chain links TRBV27 with TRBJ2-3; 9 nucleotides align to TRBD1. There are 14 residues in the CDR3. With V trimmed by 5 bases and J by 3 bases, 3 bases remained unmatched. CDR1 MNHEY and CDR2 SMNVEV come from the germline V gene (reference sequence). CDR3 protein: CASSIGQGTDTQYF. In nucleotides, the CDR3 is TGTGCCAGCAGTATTGGACAGGGGACAGATACGCAGTATTTT.

This chain joins TRBV10-3 and TRBJ2-6, with 10 positions matching TRBD2. Trimming cost V 10 bases and J 0 bases; bases outside gene matches: 6. This CDR3 is 16 amino acids long. The germline CDR1 and CDR2 sequences are ENHRY and SYGVKD. Here the CDR3 DNA reads TGTGCCACCGGGACTAGCGCCTACTCTGGGGCCAACGTCCTGACTTTC. Its protein is CATGTSAYSGANVLTF.

This clone showed up just a few times. CDR3 region: CAIRTSILRTGYSTDTQYF. CDR3 nucleotide sequence: TGTGCCATCAGGACTTCGATCCTTAGGACAGGGTATAGCACAGATACGCAGTATTTT. The chain recombines TRBV10-3 with TRBJ2-3, with 8 bases that match TRBD1. CDR3 size: 19 residues. V shed 6 bases and J 0 bases; nucleotides not matched to a gene: 17. CDR1 and CDR2 from the germline V gene are ENHRY and SYGVKD.

The gene calls are TRBV27 and TRBJ2-3, with 7 nucleotides matching TRBD1. The CDR3 totals 14 residues. From germline, CDR1 is MNHEY and CDR2 SMNVEV (reference sequence). Trimming took 3 bases from V and 4 from J; bases not matched to a gene: 4. CDR3 bases: TGTGCCAGCAGTTTCGAGGGGGCAGCAGATACGCAGTATTTT. Translating gives CASSFEGAADTQYF.